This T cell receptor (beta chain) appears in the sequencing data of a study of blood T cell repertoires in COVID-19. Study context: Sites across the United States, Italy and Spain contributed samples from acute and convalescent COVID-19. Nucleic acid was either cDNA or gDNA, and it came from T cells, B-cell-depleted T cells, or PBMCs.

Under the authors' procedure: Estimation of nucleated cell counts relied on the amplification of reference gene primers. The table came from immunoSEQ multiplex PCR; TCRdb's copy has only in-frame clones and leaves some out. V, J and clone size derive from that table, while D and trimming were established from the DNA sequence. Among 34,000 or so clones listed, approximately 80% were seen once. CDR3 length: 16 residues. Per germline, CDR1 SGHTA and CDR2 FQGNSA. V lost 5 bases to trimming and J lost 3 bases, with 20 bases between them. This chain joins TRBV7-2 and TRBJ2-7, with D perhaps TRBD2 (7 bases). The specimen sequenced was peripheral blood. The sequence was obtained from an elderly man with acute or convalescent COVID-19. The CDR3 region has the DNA TGTGCCAGCAGCGACCCCCGGGGGGCGCAGCGCTACGAGCAGTACTTC. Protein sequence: CASSDPRGAQRYEQYF.